This entry describes one T cell receptor (beta chain). The antigen this receptor binds is unknown. The sample holds no much larger clone one base away, and base qualities are not on file. This specimen's treatment or condition label, interpreted: in vitro stimulation with specific CMV peptide epitopes to enrich CMV-specific T cells. The record originates from a study of T cell repertoires in cytomegalovirus infection (dated by TCRdb to between 2019 and 2020). Background on the whole study: The peptide stimulations were aimed at well-studied HLA-B-restricted epitopes as well as recently identified HLA-C-restricted CMV epitopes, whose presentation resists viral immunomodulation. Because public TCR beta signatures pointed to carriage of CMV infection together with the matching HLA type, the HLA type of each donor mattered for the analysis.

TCRdb lists the instrument as Illumina HiSeq 1500. Using fastp trimming at Q25 and MiXCR clonotype assembly, TCRdb reanalyzed the public sequencing data and kept in-frame beta chains. CDR3 protein sequences are deduplicated, and each keeps its most common genes and DNA. Recorded for this sample are about 920,000 distinct CDR3 sequences; 31% of them occurred a single time. The top ten constitute about 14% of the sample. The CDR3 runs 16 amino acids, cysteine and phenylalanine included. Just CDR3 DNA is preserved here, 48 bases in frame from base 1. Trimming accounts for 0 bases at V and 4 bases at J, while the number of junction bases matched to no gene is 6. CDR1 and CDR2, looked up from the germline V gene, are SNHLY and FYNNEI. The paper as a whole reports these results and caveats: The ex vivo response was dominated by HLA-C-restricted CMV-specific TCR beta clonotypes, which also provided the single most frequent clonotype in two of eight donors. In both this cohort and an independent cohort of some 380 donors, the cumulative frequency of public TCR beta family members distinguished carriers of CMV infection plus the relevant HLA type.

The material sequenced was cultured CD8+ T cells from PBMCs, taken from culture after CMV antigen stimulation. This receptor was obtained from a human donor in good health (CMV status not recorded). Some clones in this sample may be carry-over from other donors' samples. This receptor chain uses TRBV2 and TRBJ2-3; 8 nucleotides in the junction match TRBD2. In nucleotide form, the sequence is TGTGCCAGCAGTGAAGCGTGGCGGGGGGAGGCAGATACGCAGTATTTT. This encodes CASSEAWRGEADTQYF. Supplemented by the reference TRBV2 and TRBJ2-3 proteins around the CDR3, the complete variable domain is EPEVTQTPSHQVTQMGQEVILRCVPISNHLYFYWYRQILGQKVEFLVSFYNNEISEKSEIFDDQFSVERPDGSNFTLKIRSTKLEDSAMYFCASSEAWRGEADTQYFGPGTRLTVL.